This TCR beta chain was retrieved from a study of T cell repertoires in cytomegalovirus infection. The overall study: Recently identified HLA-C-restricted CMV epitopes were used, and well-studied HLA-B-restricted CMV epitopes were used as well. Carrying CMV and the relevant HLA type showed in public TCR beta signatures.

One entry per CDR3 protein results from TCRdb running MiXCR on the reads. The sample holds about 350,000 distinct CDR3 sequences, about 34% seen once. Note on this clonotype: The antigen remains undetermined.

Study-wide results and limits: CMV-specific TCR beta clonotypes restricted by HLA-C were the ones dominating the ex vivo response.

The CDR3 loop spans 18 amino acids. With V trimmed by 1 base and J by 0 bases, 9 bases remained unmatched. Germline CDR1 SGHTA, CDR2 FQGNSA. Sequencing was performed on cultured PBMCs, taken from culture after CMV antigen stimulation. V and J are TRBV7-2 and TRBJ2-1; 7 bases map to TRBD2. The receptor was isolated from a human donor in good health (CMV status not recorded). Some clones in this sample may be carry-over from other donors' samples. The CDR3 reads CASSLEVGRGSSYNEQFF. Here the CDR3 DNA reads TGTGCCAGCAGCTTAGAGGTAGGACGCGGGAGCTCCTACAATGAGCAGTTCTTC.